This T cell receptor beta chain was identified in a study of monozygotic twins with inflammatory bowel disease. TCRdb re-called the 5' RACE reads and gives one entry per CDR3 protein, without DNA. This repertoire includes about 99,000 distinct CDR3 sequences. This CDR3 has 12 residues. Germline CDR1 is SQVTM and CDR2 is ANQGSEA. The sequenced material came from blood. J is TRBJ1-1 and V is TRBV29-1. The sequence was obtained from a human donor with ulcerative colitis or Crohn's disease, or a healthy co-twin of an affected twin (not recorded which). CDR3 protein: CSVELSASEAFF.